This TCR beta chain was captured in a study of shared clonotypes between healthy human individuals (dated by TCRdb to the early 2020s). With respect to the entire study: The cohort comprised a couple of women and three men aged 18 to 49 years. Per donor, three plates each were used for CD4 naive and CD4 memory, two for CD8 naive, and one for CD8 memory. To estimate repertoire size and how much clonotype sharing occurs between individuals, the study deeply sequenced the blood TCR repertoires of roughly 5 healthy adults. Different laboratories and diverse techniques were used to prepare libraries and sequence TCR repertoires, to increase sequencing depth and limit assay-specific biases. Leukapheresis yielded between about 0.9 and 9.5 billion PBMCs per donor. The paper as a whole reports these results and caveats: Sharing across several donors was observed for approximately 5% of naive CD4, 3.5% of naive CD8, about 2.5% of memory CD4, and around 0.4% of memory CD8 clonotypes. Estimated clonotype richness was generally larger for naive than for memory subsets. Because the study included only a small number of donors, the genetic and exposure-history diversity represented was limited. Sampling was restricted to blood, and TCR repertoires in tissues likely differ from the TCR repertoires found in blood. Pairwise subsampling led to the expectation that sequencing depth would affect the degree of clonotype sharing among donors. Clonotypes shared by all four sorted-subset donors showed higher generation probabilities than non-shared clonotypes. Rarefaction of sorted-subset datasets indicated incomplete sequencing despite the large sequencing depth.

Of note for this clone: Its binding antigen is unknown. Base qualities were left out, and no much larger clone turns up one base away.

Using the deep immunoSEQ assay, TCR CDR3 regions were amplified from genomic DNA by multiplex PCR. Extracted genomic DNA from each cell subset was spread evenly across all wells of several immunoSEQ 96-well plates, with each plate serving as a replicate. For sorted subsets, roughly 0.2 ug genomic DNA, equal to tens of thousands of T cell genomes, was loaded into each replicate PCR. Purified libraries were measured with a Qubit 3.0 fluorometer, size-checked on a Bioanalyzer 2100, and measured again with the KAPA Library Quantification kit. Every immunoSEQ 96-well plate was sequenced on a separate single-read 150-cycle Illumina NextSeq 550 flow cell. Per the authors' processing: The immunoSEQ output contained only junctional sequences without quality scores, so filtering could not match that applied to full-length reads. Sequences were annotated with PyIR, a Python wrapper for IgBLAST v1.9, using IMGT germline references to assign V/J genes and CDR3. Reads with weak V/J assignments (E-value above 1e-6), missing CDR3, stop codons, out-of-frame junctions, or ambiguous translated residues were removed. V3J clonotypes were defined as sequences sharing an identical inferred V gene, J gene, and CDR3 amino acid sequence. Percentage overlap between repertoires was computed as shared unique clonotypes divided by the size of the smaller repertoire. RTK rarefaction, the Chao1 estimator, and Recon v2.1 estimates of unobserved clonotypes were used to assess repertoire richness. Generation probabilities were computed with OLGA for all TCRbeta clonotypes obtained by the gDNA method from several donors. Not all clones reach the TCRdb copy of this immuneACCESS table, which keeps in-frame sequences only. Checked studies attribute under half of the gap to unresolved V genes and leave the rest unexplained. V and J calls and clone size come straight from that table; D and trimming were deduced from the DNA. For this sample there are over 1.5 million clones; 95% to 99% appear just once. The top ten hold roughly 0.4% of the sample.

Healthy HIV-negative adults with no recently reported acute infections or vaccinations were included as donors. Every donor was a Caucasian adult residing in Nashville, Tennessee, USA. CD4+ T cells were enriched through magnetic negative selection, after which naive cells were positively selected on CD45RA and the remaining negative fraction served as the memory subset. Blood was collected by leukapheresis, and PBMCs were isolated by Ficoll-Histopaque density gradient centrifugation and then cryopreserved in liquid nitrogen vapor phase. Analytical flow cytometry was used to check the purity and quantity of each magnetically sorted T cell population. Each sorted fraction had its genomic DNA isolated and then quantified by UV absorbance on a Nanodrop 2000c. The sequence came from a young man in good health. Sequenced: naive CD4+ T cells sorted from blood. This sample's cell subset or site label indicates: CD45RA+ positively selected.

The CDR3 amino acid sequence is: CASSYRNTGELFF. Read as DNA, the sequence is TGTGCCAGCAGTTATCGAAACACCGGGGAGCTGTTTTTT. This chain is built from TRBV2 and TRBJ2-2; the D gene cannot be named for sure. V gives up 5 bases and J gives up 2 bases, and the segment between their germline ends measures 6 bases. The germline V gene provides CDR1 SNHLY and CDR2 FYNNEI. Including the terminal cysteine and phenylalanine, the CDR3 comprises 13 residues. Solely the CDR3 DNA is kept, with 39 bases framed from the first base.